Sequencing of this T cell receptor (beta chain) was carried out in a study of OX40 agonist ivuxolimab in advanced cancers. Study-wide findings and caveats: Among the least clonally expanded were partial responders at 0.1-3.0 mg/kg.

Generated by immunoSEQ multiplex PCR, the TCRdb table keeps only in-frame clones and is missing some. This table has tens of thousands of clones, approximately 83% appearing once. Regarding this clone: Its specificity is not known.

The CDR3 totals 16 residues. V trimming: 2 bases; J trimming: 4 bases; junction bases outside the gene matches: 10. Source: CD4+ or CD8+ T cells sorted from blood, taken in a trial of the OX40 agonist ivuxolimab. This TCR came from an adult with an advanced solid tumor such as melanoma, head and neck, liver or kidney cancer. V is TRBV5-3 and J is TRBJ1-2; TRBD1 agrees at 8 bases. TRBV5-3 counts as an open reading frame of uncertain function. The CDR3 coding sequence is TGTGCCAGAAGCTTCAGGGGGCCCCTCTTCATCTATGGCTACACCTTC. As protein: CARSFRGPLFIYGYTF.